Below, 26 T cell receptor beta chains from the same sample are listed, as sequenced in a study of metastatic and nonmetastatic thyroid tumors. No patient had received any treatment before thyroid surgery. TCRdb reprocessed the PCR reads using MiXCR. The table shows some 21,000 clones, with 18% occurring only once. Sequences were obtained from blood. The receptors shown here come from a male donor with papillary thyroid cancer or a benign thyroid nodule (not recorded which). Some clones in this sample may be carry-over from other donors' samples.

This clone has just one count. Possible read error: a much larger clone is one base away. The rearrangement joins TRBV20-1 to TRBJ2-5; TRBD2 is a possible D gene (6 bases). Deletions cut 2 bases from V and 0 bases from J, with 22 bases between. Per the germline V gene, CDR1 is DFQATT and CDR2 is SNEGSKA (reference sequence). The length of the CDR3 is 18 residues. The DNA of the CDR3 is TGCAGTGCTAGATCGATTCCCCAAGGACGGGACTACCAAGAGACCCAGTACTTC. Its translation: CSARSIPQGRDYQETQYF.

This clone was seen more than once but under ten times. The chain uses TRBV6-5 and TRBJ1-2; possible D gene TRBD1, 6 bases. Looked up from germline, CDR1 is MNHEY and CDR2 is SVGAGI. The CDR3 length is 15 residues. V lost 1 base and J 4 bases, leaving 13 bases between the germline ends. CDR3 sequence: CASSYWGRSIYGYTF. The CDR3 DNA reads as TGTGCCAGCAGTTACTGGGGGCGGAGTATCTATGGCTACACCTTC.

This clone has only a few counts. The chain recombines TRBV6-2 or TRBV6-3 with TRBJ2-1; D uncertain. The germline CDR1 and CDR2 sequences are MNHEY and SVGEGT. The CDR3 runs 14 residues. Deletions cut 0 bases from V and 7 bases from J, with 10 bases between. The CDR3: CASSYSTASNEQFF. As DNA, the CDR3 is TGTGCCAGCAGTTACTCGACTGCTTCAAATGAGCAGTTCTTC.

V and J are TRBV5-1 and TRBJ2-7; D perhaps matches TRBD1 (5 bases). Germline CDR1 SGHRS, CDR2 YFSETQ. CDR3 length equals 14 residues. V dropped 7 bases and J dropped 3 bases, with 17 bases sitting between them. The CDR3 DNA sequence: TGCGCCAGCCGCCGTGGAGAAACAGGCTACGAGCAGTACTTC. As protein: CASRRGETGYEQYF. Filled out from reference TRBV5-1 and TRBJ2-7, the complete variable domain reads KAGVTQTPRYLIKTRGQQVTLSCSPISGHRSVSWYQQTPGQGLQFLFEYFSETQRNKGNFPGRFSGRQFSNSRSEMNVSTLELGDSALYLCASRRGETGYEQYFGPGTRLTVT.

This clone was counted many times. The gene calls are TRBV7-2 and TRBJ2-7; D unresolved. Trimming shortened V by 5 bases and J by 3 bases, and 5 bases separated the two germline ends. Germline V gives CDR1 SGHTA, CDR2 FQGNSA. This CDR3 contains 11 residues. DNA of the CDR3: TGTGCCAGCAGCGACCGCTACGAGCAGTACTTC. Its translation: CASSDRYEQYF. Looking up the rest from reference TRBV7-2 and TRBJ2-7 gives the full variable domain: GAGVSQSPSNKVTEKGKDVELRCDPISGHTALYWYRQSLGQGLEFLIYFQGNSAPDKSGLPSDRFSAERTGGSVSTLTIQRTQQEDSAVYLCASSDRYEQYFGPGTRLTVT.

Concerning this clone: A much larger clone lies one base from this, so it may be a read error. In DNA form, the CDR3 reads TGCAGTGCCCCCACTGTCGTAGGGGGCCCCAATGGCTGCACCTTC. As protein: CSAPTVVGGPNGCTF. The chain has TRBV20-1 and TRBJ1-2; 7 positions agree with TRBD1. From germline, CDR1 is DFQATT and CDR2 SNEGSKA (reference sequence). This CDR3 has 15 residues.

This clone was found many times. The chain is built from TRBV28 and TRBJ2-7; tentatively, D is TRBD1 (7 bases). The CDR3 has 18 amino acids. V shed 5 bases and J shed 2 bases, with 25 bases lying between them. The germline gives CDR1 MDHEN, CDR2 SYDVKM. CDR3 DNA: TGTGCCAGCAGTACACGGGGGACAGTCCTCGACCCCCCCTACGAGCAGTACTTC. Protein product: CASSTRGTVLDPPYEQYF.

V is TRBV5-1 and J is TRBJ1-6, with D possibly being TRBD1 (5 bases). The germline CDR1 and CDR2 sequences are SGHRS and YFSETQ. V dropped 1 base and J dropped 6 bases, with 8 bases sitting between them. CDR3 length equals 14 residues. Here the CDR3 DNA reads TGCGCCAGCAGCTTGATTGGGGCTAATTCACCCCTCCACTTT. Translation: CASSLIGANSPLHF.

This clone was detected many times. The V and J genes are TRBV12-3 or TRBV12-4 and TRBJ1-4; D is undetermined. Trimming shortened V by 5 bases and J by 6 bases, and 10 bases separated the two germline ends. This CDR3 region has 13 residues. The chain's CDR3 is CASSLYGDEKLFF. DNA of the CDR3: TGTGCCAGCAGTCTCTACGGAGATGAAAAACTGTTTTTT.

Ten or more counts support this clone. The sample holds other DNA sequences that translate to the same CDR3. The chain combines TRBV20-1 with TRBJ2-1, with 11 bases identical to TRBD1. This CDR3 comprises 15 residues. The J segment lost 6 bases and the V segment lost 1 base, leaving 5 bases of the junction unmatched. Germline CDR1 DFQATT, CDR2 SNEGSKA (reference sequence). For the CDR3, the DNA is TGCAGTGCTAGAGTCCCTGGGACAGGGGGCAATGAGCAGTTCTTC. Translating it yields CSARVPGTGGNEQFF.

The table lists this clone with a few counts. Relative to the germline gene, one junction end is altered; a read error may explain this. The chain couples TRBV6-1 to TRBJ1-1; the D is unclear. Germline values: CDR1 MNHNS, CDR2 SASEGT. The CDR3 consists of 14 residues. This CDR3 is CASSVTEINTQAFF. The DNA of the CDR3 is TGTGCCAGCAGTGTTACAGAAATCAACACTCAAGCTTTCTTT.

This clone was detected ten times or more. The chain uses TRBV30 and TRBJ1-4, with a tentative D call TRBD1 (6 bases). This CDR3 has 14 residues. From germline, CDR1 is GTSNPN and CDR2 SVGIG (reference sequence). V gave up 0 bases and J gave up 7 bases, with 12 bases separating them. CDR3 nucleotides: TGTGCCTGGAGTGTAGGACAGCCGTCTGAAAAACTGTTTTTT. Protein: CAWSVGQPSEKLFF. The whole variable domain, remainder taken from reference TRBV30 and TRBJ1-4, is SQTIHQWPATLVQPVGSPLSLECTVEGTSNPNLYWYRQAAGRGLQLLFYSVGIGQISSEVPQNLSASRPQDRQFILSSKKLLLSDSGFYLCAWSVGQPSEKLFFGSGTQLSVL.

This rearrangement joins TRBV7-3 to TRBJ2-5; 8 nucleotides agree with TRBD2. The CDR3 covers 15 residues. Germline CDR1 and CDR2: SGHTA and FQGTGA. V shed 2 bases, J shed 5 bases, and the junction held 7 bases outside the gene matches. The CDR3 here is CASSLWAGGGETQYF. CDR3 DNA sequence: TGTGCCAGCAGCTTATGGGCGGGAGGAGGCGAGACCCAGTACTTC.

This clone was counted at least ten times. The V gene is TRBV5-5, the J gene TRBJ1-1; D possibly corresponds to TRBD1 (5 bases). Germline V lookup: CDR1 SGHKS, CDR2 YYEKEE (reference sequence). The CDR3 consists of 14 residues. The ends were cut back, 4 bases at V and 4 bases at J, with 14 bases in the middle. CDR3: CASSPREGRTEAFF. Here the CDR3 DNA reads TGTGCCAGCAGCCCGCGGGAGGGACGCACTGAAGCTTTCTTT.

This clone was recorded a few times. The gene calls are TRBV27 and TRBJ2-7, with TRBD2 identical over 14 bases. The V gene end was trimmed by 7 bases and the J gene end by 6 bases; junction bases not matched to a gene: 5. Per the germline V gene, CDR1 is MNHEY and CDR2 is SMNVEV (reference sequence). There are 14 residues in the CDR3. Here the CDR3 reads CASTGLAGGGEQYF. CDR3 in DNA: TGTGCCAGCACCGGACTAGCGGGAGGAGGCGAGCAGTACTTC.

V usage is TRBV20-1 and J usage is TRBJ1-6, with 7 bases matching TRBD1. Germline assignment: CDR1 DFQATT and CDR2 SNEGSKA (reference sequence). This CDR3 has 15 residues. The junction had 8 bases not matched to a gene; V was cut back by 0 bases and J by 9 bases. The CDR3 loop reads CSARDLQGEISPLHF. The DNA of the CDR3 is TGCAGTGCTAGAGATCTGCAGGGGGAGATTTCACCCCTCCACTTT.

This clone occurred many times. V usage is TRBV24-1 and J usage is TRBJ2-2; maybe TRBD1 (5 bases). The CDR3 is 14 amino acids. The germline V and J ends were trimmed by 1 base and 3 bases, with 5 bases remaining between them. Germline V lookup: CDR1 KGHDR, CDR2 SFDVKD. The CDR3 spells CATSDFRDTGELFF. CDR3 nucleotide sequence: TGTGCCACCAGTGATTTCAGGGACACCGGGGAGCTGTTTTTT.

The rearrangement joins TRBV9 to TRBJ2-7, with 7 bases that match TRBD1. CDR3 length: 14 residues. Per the germline V gene, CDR1 is SGDLS and CDR2 is YYNGEE. Trimming took 3 bases from V and 1 from J; bases not matched to a gene: 4. CDR3 loop: CASSEGAWSYEQYF. In nucleotides, the CDR3 is TGTGCCAGCAGCGAGGGGGCGTGGTCCTACGAGCAGTACTTC.

Ten or more counts support this clone. The chain is built from TRBV5-6 and TRBJ2-7; 8 positions agree with TRBD2. J was trimmed by 7 bases and V by 5 bases; bases with no gene match: 14. The CDR3 contains 15 residues. Per germline, CDR1 SGHDT and CDR2 YYEEEE. The CDR3 bases are TGTGCCAGCAGGCCAGGGGCAGCGGGAGCTGGAGAGCAGTACTTC. Encoded protein: CASRPGAAGAGEQYF.

This clone has a single count. The rearrangement links TRBV27 to TRBJ2-3; a weak D match, TRBD2 (6 bases). This CDR3 region has 15 residues. CDR1 MNHEY and CDR2 SMNVEV come from the germline V gene (reference sequence). The V end lost 7 bases, the J end lost 5 bases, and 19 bases lay between the germline ends. The CDR3 protein is CASILSPGRGDTQYF. In DNA, the CDR3 is TGTGCCAGCATCCTCAGTCCGGGGCGGGGAGATACGCAGTATTTT.

This clone has at least ten counts. The rearrangement links TRBV5-1 to TRBJ1-1; TRBD1 aligns across 8 bases. V shed 4 bases, J shed 2 bases, and the junction held 10 bases outside the gene matches. The CDR3 length is 16 residues. CDR1 is SGHRS and CDR2 is YFSETQ in the germline V gene. The CDR3 sequence is CASSRQGALSNTEAFF. CDR3 in DNA: TGCGCCAGCAGCCGCCAGGGGGCCTTGAGTAACACTGAAGCTTTCTTT.

This clone was counted many times. The gene calls are TRBV6-5 and TRBJ2-5; no firm D call. The CDR3 runs to 15 residues. CDR1 is MNHEY and CDR2 is SVGAGI in the germline V gene. V dropped 0 bases and J dropped 2 bases, with 10 bases sitting between them. The CDR3 nucleotides are TGTGCCAGCAGTTACTCGATATCTCGGCAAGAGACCCAGTACTTC. Translation: CASSYSISRQETQYF.

The sample holds many counts of this clone. The chain links TRBV7-9 to TRBJ2-5; D not resolved. CDR1 and CDR2 from the germline V gene are SEHNR and FQNEAQ (reference sequence). The CDR3 is 11 residues long. Trimming pared 4 bases from V and 2 bases from J, leaving 2 bases between. CDR3 DNA: TGTGCCAGCAGCTCACAAGAGACCCAGTACTTC. It codes for CASSSQETQYF.

V gene TRBV5-1 combines with J gene TRBJ1-1, with a weak D call TRBD1 (6 bases). Between the trimmed V and J ends, which lost 1 base and 8 bases, there was a span of 12 bases. Germline V CDR1 and CDR2: SGHRS, YFSETQ. The CDR3 contains 13 residues. CDR3 DNA sequence: TGCGCCAGCAGCTTGACCGGGACATCCGAAGCTTTCTTT. Protein: CASSLTGTSEAFF.

This clone was picked up many times. The V call is TRBV28, the J call TRBJ2-7; 11 nucleotides line up with TRBD2. Germline loops: CDR1 MDHEN, CDR2 SYDVKM. The J segment lost 0 bases and the V segment lost 5 bases, leaving 18 bases of the junction unmatched. The CDR3 covers 20 residues. This chain's CDR3 is CASSPRNIAGGPWGSYEQYF. CDR3 nucleotide sequence: TGTGCCAGCAGTCCCAGAAATATAGCGGGAGGGCCATGGGGCTCCTACGAGCAGTACTTC. Variable domain in full (rest from reference TRBV28 and TRBJ2-7): DVKVTQSSRYLVKRTGEKVFLECVQDMDHENMFWYRQDPGLGLRLIYFSYDVKMKEKGDIPEGYSVSREKKERFSLILESASTNQTSMYLCASSPRNIAGGPWGSYEQYFGPGTRLTVT.

The chain recombines TRBV5-1 with TRBJ1-4; TRBD1 matches at 7 bases. This CDR3 has 14 residues. The germline V gene encodes CDR1 SGHRS and CDR2 YFSETQ. The J segment lost 7 bases and the V segment lost 5 bases, leaving 8 bases of the junction unmatched. CDR3 sequence (DNA): TGCGCCAGCAGGCCAGGGGGACGTATTGAAAAACTGTTTTTT. Translation gives CASRPGGRIEKLFF.